Listed below are T cell receptor beta chains from one sample, sequenced in a study of T cell clonotyping in hematopoietic cell transplantation. Some clones are missing from TCRdb's copy, which holds only in-frame ones; the method was immunoSEQ multiplex PCR. This table holds 70,000 or so clones, around 94% found once. Sequenced material: peripheral blood mononuclear cells. These receptors were collected from a man aged 45-65 years in good health. Some clones in this sample may be carry-over from other donors' samples. The CDR3 runs from the conserved cysteine through the conserved F or W. Fields, in order: V gene, D gene, CDR3 protein. D genes are given only for firm matches.

V: TRBV5-5; D: .; CDR3: CASSLDQARSYEQYF
V: TRBV28; D: TRBD1; CDR3: CASSLQGALEQYF
V: TRBV14; D: .; CDR3: CASSPRKNTGELFF
V: TRBV5-1; D: TRBD2; CDR3: CASSPLAGGTDTQYF
V: TRBV2; D: .; CDR3: CASSAGRAHEQYF
V: TRBV28; D: TRBD1; CDR3: CASSFRPGQIYEQYF
V: TRBV10-3; D: .; CDR3: CAIRPAVDSGAGYTF
V: TRBV28; D: .; CDR3: CASSDGYEQYF
V: TRBV28; D: .; CDR3: CASSWEQGSTF
V: TRBV6-6; D: TRBD1; CDR3: CASSIPGGEQYF
V: TRBV5-8; D: .; CDR3: CASSLGTFYGYTF
V: TRBV28; D: TRBD1; CDR3: CASSLVGTGGRQPQHF
V: TRBV6-5; D: .; CDR3: CASSWGDASDEQYF
V: TRBV19; D: TRBD1; CDR3: CASTSSTGVNTGELFF
V: TRBV29-1; D: TRBD2; CDR3: CSVAQLAGKVNEQFF
V: TRBV27; D: .; CDR3: CASSLDGPTLGGNTIYF
V: TRBV28; D: .; CDR3: CASSFTYHEQYF
V: TRBV6-5; D: TRBD1; CDR3: CASSLIRDRTDYTF
V: TRBV5-6; D: TRBD2; CDR3: CASSLGGGGAYEQYF
V: TRBV19; D: TRBD1; CDR3: CASSIGTGGSPLHF
V: TRBV6-1; D: TRBD1; CDR3: CASSVDRDYGYTF
V: TRBV7-2; D: .; CDR3: CASSLVADSYNEQFF
V: TRBV5-6; D: TRBD2; CDR3: CASSLAGRGQETQYF
V: TRBV4-3; D: .; CDR3: CASSLVITGTYNSPLHF
V: TRBV19; D: .; CDR3: CASKGLAGELFF
V: TRBV28; D: .; CDR3: CASRRGRTNEKLFF
V: TRBV7-9; D: TRBD2; CDR3: CASSSRLAELQETQYF
V: TRBV28; D: TRBD1; CDR3: CASSAGTGRSGELFF
V: TRBV28; D: .; CDR3: CASRRWYEQYF
V: TRBV2; D: .; CDR3: CASSEAGGGYDEQYF
V: TRBV5-6; D: .; CDR3: CASSVGFGLGRTEAFF
V: TRBV5-1; D: TRBD1; CDR3: CASSLRGDRAGNTIYF
V: TRBV11-2; D: TRBD1; CDR3: CASSLYRGLYEQYF
V: TRBV19; D: .; CDR3: CASSGSLGTDTQYF
V: TRBV5-1; D: .; CDR3: CASYSSPGDQPQHF
V: TRBV27; D: TRBD1; CDR3: CASAGSVTGGADGYTF
V: TRBV9; D: .; CDR3: CASSGGSLGNTEAFF
V: TRBV9; D: .; CDR3: CASSDGGNTGELFF
V: TRBV5-1; D: .; CDR3: CASSADLYGYTF
V: TRBV4-2; D: TRBD2; CDR3: CASSQRGLAGGDTQYF
V: TRBV7-2; D: .; CDR3: CASGRAVNTGELFF
V: TRBV5-1; D: .; CDR3: CASSLHDRVETQYF
V: TRBV19; D: .; CDR3: CATTQNTGSNQPQHF
V: TRBV6-6; D: .; CDR3: CASGSITGGTDTQYF
V: TRBV5-8; D: .; CDR3: CASSSRRGVSNQPQHF
V: TRBV6-6; D: .; CDR3: CASTVGSYEQYF
V: TRBV5-8; D: .; CDR3: CASSWSENQPQHF
V: TRBV9; D: TRBD1; CDR3: CASSATGTGHYGYTF
V: TRBV7-7; D: .; CDR3: CASSLVVPGELFF
V: TRBV28; D: TRBD2; CDR3: CASSFGGAYTGELFF
V: TRBV19; D: TRBD2; CDR3: CASTTGGGEQYF
V: TRBV4-2; D: TRBD1; CDR3: CASSQEGGQGADTQYF
V: TRBV28; D: .; CDR3: CASSSWDQPQHF
V: TRBV6-1; D: TRBD1; CDR3: CASEVGTGTYEQYF